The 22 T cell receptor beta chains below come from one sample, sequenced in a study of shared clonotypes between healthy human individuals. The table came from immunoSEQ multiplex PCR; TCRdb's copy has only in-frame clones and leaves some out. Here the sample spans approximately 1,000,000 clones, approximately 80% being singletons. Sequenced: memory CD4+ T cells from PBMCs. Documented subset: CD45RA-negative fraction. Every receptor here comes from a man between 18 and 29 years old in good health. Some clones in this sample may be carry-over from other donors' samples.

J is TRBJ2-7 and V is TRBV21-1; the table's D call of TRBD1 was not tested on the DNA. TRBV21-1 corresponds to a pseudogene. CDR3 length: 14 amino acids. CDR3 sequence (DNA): TGTGCCAGCTGCGACGGACAGGTCAACTACGAGCAGTACTTC. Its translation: CASCDGQVNYEQYF.

The CDR3 bases are TGTGCCAGCAGCTTAGCGAAAGGTCACTCCTACGAGCAGTACTTC. This codes for CASSLAKGHSYEQYF. V and J are TRBV7-9 and TRBJ2-5; no definite D call. Judging by the DNA end, TRBJ2-7 fits better; the J call may be wrong. Germline CDR1 reads SEHNR; CDR2 reads FQNEAQ (reference sequence). The CDR3 runs 15 residues.

The DNA for the CDR3 is TGTGCCAGCAGCCGTATGGGACAGGGGTCTGAAGCTTTCTTT. It encodes CASSRMGQGSEAFF. The chain recombines TRBV7-2 with TRBJ1-1; 10 nucleotides agree with TRBD1. CDR1 is SGHTA, CDR2 FQGNSA, per germline. J lost 6 bases, V lost 5 bases, and 6 bases had no gene match. This CDR3 spans 14 amino acids.

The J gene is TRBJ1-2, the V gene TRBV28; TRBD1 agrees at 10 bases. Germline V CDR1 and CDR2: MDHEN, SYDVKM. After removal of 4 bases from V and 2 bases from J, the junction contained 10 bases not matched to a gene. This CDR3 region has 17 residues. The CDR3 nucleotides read TGTGCCAGCAGTTACCCCGGGACAGGGGTCATCAACTATGGCTACACCTTC. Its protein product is CASSYPGTGVINYGYTF.

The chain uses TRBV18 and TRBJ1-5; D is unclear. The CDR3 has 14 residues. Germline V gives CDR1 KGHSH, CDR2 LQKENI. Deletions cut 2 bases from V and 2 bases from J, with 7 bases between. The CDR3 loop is CASSPRTGNQPQHF. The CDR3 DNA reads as TGTGCCAGCTCACCAAGAACGGGCAATCAGCCCCAGCATTTT. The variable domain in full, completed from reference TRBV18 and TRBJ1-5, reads NAGVMQNPRHLVRRRGQEARLRCSPMKGHSHVYWYRQLPEEGLKFMVYLQKENIIDESGMPKERFSAEFPKEGPSILRIQQVVRGDSAAYFCASSPRTGNQPQHFGDGTRLSIL.

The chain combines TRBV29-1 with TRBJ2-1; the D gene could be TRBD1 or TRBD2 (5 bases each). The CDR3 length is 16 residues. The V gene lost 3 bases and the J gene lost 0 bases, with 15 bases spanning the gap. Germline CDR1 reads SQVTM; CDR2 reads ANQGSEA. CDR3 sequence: CSVEGLGPGSYNEQFF. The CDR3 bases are TGCAGCGTTGAGGGTCTGGGACCCGGCTCCTACAATGAGCAGTTCTTC.

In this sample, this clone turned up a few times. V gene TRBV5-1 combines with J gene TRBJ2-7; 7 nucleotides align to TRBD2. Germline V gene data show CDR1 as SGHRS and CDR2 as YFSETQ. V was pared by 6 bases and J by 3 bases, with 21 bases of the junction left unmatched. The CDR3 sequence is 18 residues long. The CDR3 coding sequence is TGCGCCAGCAACACTGGGGCTAGCGGTCCCTTCACACACTACGAGCAGTACTTC. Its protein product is CASNTGASGPFTHYEQYF.

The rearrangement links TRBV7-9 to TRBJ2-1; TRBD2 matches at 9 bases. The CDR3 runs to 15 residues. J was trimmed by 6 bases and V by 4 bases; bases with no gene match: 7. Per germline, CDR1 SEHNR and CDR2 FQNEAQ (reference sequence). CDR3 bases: TGTGCCAGCAGCTCCTTGGGTAGCGGGAGCAATGAGCAGTTCTTC. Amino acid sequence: CASSSLGSGSNEQFF.

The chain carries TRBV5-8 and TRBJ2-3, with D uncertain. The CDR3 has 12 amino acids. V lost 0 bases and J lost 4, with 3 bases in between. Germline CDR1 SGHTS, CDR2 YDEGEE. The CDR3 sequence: CASSLDADTQYF. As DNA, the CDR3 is TGTGCCAGCAGCTTGGACGCAGATACGCAGTATTTT. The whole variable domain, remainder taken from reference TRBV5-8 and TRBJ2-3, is EAGVTQSPTHLIKTRGQQATLRCSPISGHTSVYWYQQALGLGLQFLLWYDEGEERNRGNFPPRFSGRQFPNYSSELNVNALELEDSALYLCASSLDADTQYFGPGTRLTVL.

DNA of the CDR3: TGCGCCACCAGAGGGGCCAGGGGAGTGGGGGAGACCCAGTACTTC. It yields the protein CATRGARGVGETQYF. The chain links TRBV5-1 to TRBJ2-5; possibly TRBD1 for D (6 bases). Germline V lookup: CDR1 SGHRS, CDR2 YFSETQ. Trimming took 9 bases from V and 5 from J, leaving 23 bases between them. The CDR3 has 15 amino acids.

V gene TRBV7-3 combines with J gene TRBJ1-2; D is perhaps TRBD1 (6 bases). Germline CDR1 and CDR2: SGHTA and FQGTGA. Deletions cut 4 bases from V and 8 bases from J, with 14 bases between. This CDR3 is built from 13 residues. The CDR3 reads CASSSDSLGGYTF. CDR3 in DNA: TGTGCCAGCAGCTCGGACAGTCTGGGCGGCTACACCTTC.

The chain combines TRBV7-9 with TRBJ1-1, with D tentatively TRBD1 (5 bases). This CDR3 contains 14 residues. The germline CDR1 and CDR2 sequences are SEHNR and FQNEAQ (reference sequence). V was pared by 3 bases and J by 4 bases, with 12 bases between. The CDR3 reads CASSFRDGTTEAFF. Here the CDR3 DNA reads TGTGCCAGCAGCTTCAGGGACGGTACCACTGAAGCTTTCTTT.

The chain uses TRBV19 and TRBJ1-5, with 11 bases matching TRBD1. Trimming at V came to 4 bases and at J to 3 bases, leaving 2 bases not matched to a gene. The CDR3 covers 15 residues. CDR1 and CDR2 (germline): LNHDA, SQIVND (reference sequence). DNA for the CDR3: TGTGCCAGTAGTAGGGGACAGGGGGACAATCAGCCCCAGCATTTT. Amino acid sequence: CASSRGQGDNQPQHF.

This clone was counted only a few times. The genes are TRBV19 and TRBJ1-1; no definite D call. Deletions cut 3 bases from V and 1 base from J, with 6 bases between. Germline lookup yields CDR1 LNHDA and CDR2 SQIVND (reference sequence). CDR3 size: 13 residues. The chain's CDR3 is CASSMWKNTEAFF. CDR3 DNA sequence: TGTGCCAGTAGTATGTGGAAGAACACTGAAGCTTTCTTT.

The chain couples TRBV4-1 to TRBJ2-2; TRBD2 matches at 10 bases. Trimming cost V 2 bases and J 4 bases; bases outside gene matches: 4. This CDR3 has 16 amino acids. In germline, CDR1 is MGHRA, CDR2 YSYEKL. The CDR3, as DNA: TGCGCCAGCAGCCAATCCGGACTAGCGGCCACCGGGGAGCTGTTTTTT. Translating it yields CASSQSGLAATGELFF.

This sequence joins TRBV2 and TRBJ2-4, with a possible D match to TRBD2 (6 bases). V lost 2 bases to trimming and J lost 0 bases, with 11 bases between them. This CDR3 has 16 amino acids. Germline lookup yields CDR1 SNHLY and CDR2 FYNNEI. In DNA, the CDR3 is TGTGCCAGCAGTGAAACGCGGGGATTAGCCAAAAACATTCAGTACTTC. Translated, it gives CASSETRGLAKNIQYF. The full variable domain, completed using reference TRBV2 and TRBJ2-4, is EPEVTQTPSHQVTQMGQEVILRCVPISNHLYFYWYRQILGQKVEFLVSFYNNEISEKSEIFDDQFSVERPDGSNFTLKIRSTKLEDSAMYFCASSETRGLAKNIQYFGAGTRLSVL.

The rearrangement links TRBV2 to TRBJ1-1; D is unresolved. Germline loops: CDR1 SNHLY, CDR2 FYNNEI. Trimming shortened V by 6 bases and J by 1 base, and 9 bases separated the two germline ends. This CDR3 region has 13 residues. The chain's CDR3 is CASRRLTNTEAFF. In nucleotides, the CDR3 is TGTGCCAGCAGGAGACTAACGAACACTGAAGCTTTCTTT.

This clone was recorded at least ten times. CDR3 sequence reads: CASSPGSEGEQFF. The CDR3 DNA is TGTGCCAGCAGCCCGGGCTCCGAAGGTGAGCAGTTCTTC. V is TRBV5-4 and J is TRBJ2-1; no clear D gene. Per germline, CDR1 SGHNT and CDR2 YYREEE (reference sequence). V was trimmed by 4 bases and J by 9 bases, leaving 14 bases between them. The CDR3 is made up of 13 amino acids.

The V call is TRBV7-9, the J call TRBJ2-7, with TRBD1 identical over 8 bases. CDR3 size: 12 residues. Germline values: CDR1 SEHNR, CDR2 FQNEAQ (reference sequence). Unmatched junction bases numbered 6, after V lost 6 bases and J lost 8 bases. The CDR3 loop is CASSFDRGQQYF. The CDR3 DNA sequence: TGTGCCAGCAGTTTTGACAGGGGCCAGCAGTACTTC.

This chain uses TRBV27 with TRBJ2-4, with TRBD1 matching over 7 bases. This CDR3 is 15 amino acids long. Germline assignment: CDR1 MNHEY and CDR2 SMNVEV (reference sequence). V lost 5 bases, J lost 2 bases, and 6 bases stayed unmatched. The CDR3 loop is CASSPRGLTKNIQYF. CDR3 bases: TGTGCCAGCAGTCCAAGGGGGCTGACCAAAAACATTCAGTACTTC.

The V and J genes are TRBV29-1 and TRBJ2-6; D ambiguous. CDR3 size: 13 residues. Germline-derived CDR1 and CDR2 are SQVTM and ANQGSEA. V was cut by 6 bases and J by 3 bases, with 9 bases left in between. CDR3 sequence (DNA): TGCAGCGTGGCAGGTAATGGGGCCAACGTCCTGACTTTC. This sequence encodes CSVAGNGANVLTF.

Written as DNA, the CDR3 is TGTGCCAGCAGCTATGACAGGGTTTTGAATGAGCAGTTCTTC. It is translated as CASSYDRVLNEQFF. The chain couples TRBV7-9 to TRBJ2-1; 7 bases are a match to TRBD1. In germline, CDR1 is SEHNR, CDR2 FQNEAQ (reference sequence). V gave up 4 bases and J gave up 7 bases; unmatched junction bases: 7. The CDR3 is made up of 14 amino acids.